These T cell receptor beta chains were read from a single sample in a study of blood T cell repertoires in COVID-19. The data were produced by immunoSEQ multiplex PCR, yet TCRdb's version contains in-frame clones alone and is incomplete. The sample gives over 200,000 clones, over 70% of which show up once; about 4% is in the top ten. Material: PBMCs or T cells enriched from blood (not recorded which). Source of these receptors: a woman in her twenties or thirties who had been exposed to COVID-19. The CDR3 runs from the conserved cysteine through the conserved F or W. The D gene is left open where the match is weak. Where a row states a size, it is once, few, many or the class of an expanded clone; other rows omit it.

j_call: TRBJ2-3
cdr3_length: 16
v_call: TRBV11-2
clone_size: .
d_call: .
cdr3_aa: CASSTQTLPSTDTQYF
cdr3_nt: TGTGCCAGCAGCACCCAGACTTTACCTAGCACAGATACGCAGTATTTT

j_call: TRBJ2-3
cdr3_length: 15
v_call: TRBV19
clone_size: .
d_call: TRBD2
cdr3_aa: CASSIKAGGPDTQYF
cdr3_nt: TGTGCCAGTAGTATAAAAGCGGGAGGGCCAGATACGCAGTATTTT

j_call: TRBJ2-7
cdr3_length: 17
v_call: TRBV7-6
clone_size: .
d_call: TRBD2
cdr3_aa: CASSLEGDSGFHHEQYF
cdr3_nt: TGTGCCAGCAGCTTAGAAGGGGATAGCGGGTTCCACCACGAGCAGTACTTC

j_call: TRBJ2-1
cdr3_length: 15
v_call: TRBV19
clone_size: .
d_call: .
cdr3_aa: CASSIGTGSMYEQFF
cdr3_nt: TGTGCCAGTAGTATAGGCACAGGGAGTATGTATGAGCAGTTCTTC

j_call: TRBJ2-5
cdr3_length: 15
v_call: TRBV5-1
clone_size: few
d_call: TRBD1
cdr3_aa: CASSLTGTGDETQYF
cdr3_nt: TGCGCCAGCAGCTTGACCGGGACAGGGGACGAGACCCAGTACTTC

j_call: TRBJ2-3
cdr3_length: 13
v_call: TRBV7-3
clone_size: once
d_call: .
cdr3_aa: CASSLDNRDTQYF
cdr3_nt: TGTGCCAGCAGCTTAGATAACAGAGATACGCAGTATTTT

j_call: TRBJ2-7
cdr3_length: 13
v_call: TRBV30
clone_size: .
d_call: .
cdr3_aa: CAWRRLGGGEQYF
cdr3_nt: TGTGCCTGGAGACGTCTGGGAGGGGGGGAGCAGTACTTC

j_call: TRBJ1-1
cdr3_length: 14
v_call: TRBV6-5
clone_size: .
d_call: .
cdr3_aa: CASSTAGRVTEAFF
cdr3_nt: TGTGCCAGTTCAACCGCAGGGCGAGTCACTGAAGCTTTCTTT

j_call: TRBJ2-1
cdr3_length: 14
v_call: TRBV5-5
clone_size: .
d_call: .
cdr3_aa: CASSFSDRSNEQFF
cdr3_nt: TGTGCCAGCAGCTTCTCCGACAGGAGTAATGAGCAGTTCTTC

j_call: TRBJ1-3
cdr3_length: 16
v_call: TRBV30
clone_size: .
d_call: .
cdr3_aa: CAWSDGQRHSGNTIYF
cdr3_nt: TGTGCCTGGAGTGACGGACAGCGCCACTCTGGAAACACCATATATTTT

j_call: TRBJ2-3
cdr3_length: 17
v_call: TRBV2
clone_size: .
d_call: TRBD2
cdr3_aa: CASSVLAGGRITDTQYF
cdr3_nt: TGTGCCAGCAGTGTCCTAGCGGGAGGGCGTATAACAGATACGCAGTATTTT

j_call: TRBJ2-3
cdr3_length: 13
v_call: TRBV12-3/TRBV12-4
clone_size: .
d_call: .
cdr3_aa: CASSLLVPDTQYF
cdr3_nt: TGTGCCAGCAGTTTATTAGTGCCAGATACGCAGTATTTT

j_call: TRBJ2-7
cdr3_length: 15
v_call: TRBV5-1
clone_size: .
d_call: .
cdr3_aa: CASSLEAAGSYEQYF
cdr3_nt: TGCGCCAGCAGCTTGGAGGCGGCGGGAAGCTACGAGCAGTACTTC

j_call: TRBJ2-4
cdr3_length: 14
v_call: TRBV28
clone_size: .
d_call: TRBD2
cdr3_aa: CASSRWRGKNIQYF
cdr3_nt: TGTGCCAGCAGCCGATGGCGGGGGAAAAACATTCAGTACTTC

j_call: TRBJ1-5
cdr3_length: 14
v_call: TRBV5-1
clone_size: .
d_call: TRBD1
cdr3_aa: CASSPGQDNQPQHF
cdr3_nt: TGCGCCAGCAGCCCCGGACAGGACAATCAGCCCCAGCATTTT

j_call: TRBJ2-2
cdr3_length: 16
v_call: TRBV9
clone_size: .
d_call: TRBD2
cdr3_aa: CASSPLPGGSTGELFF
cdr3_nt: TGTGCCAGCAGCCCCCTTCCCGGGGGGTCCACCGGGGAGCTGTTTTTT

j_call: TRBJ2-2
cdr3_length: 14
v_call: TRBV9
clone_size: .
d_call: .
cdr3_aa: CASSVGGYTGELFF
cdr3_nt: TGTGCCAGCAGCGTTGGGGGGTACACCGGGGAGCTGTTTTTT

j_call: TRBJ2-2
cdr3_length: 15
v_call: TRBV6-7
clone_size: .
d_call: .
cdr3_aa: CASSYAGKNTGELFF
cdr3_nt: TGTGCCAGCAGTTACGCGGGAAAGAACACCGGGGAGCTGTTTTTT

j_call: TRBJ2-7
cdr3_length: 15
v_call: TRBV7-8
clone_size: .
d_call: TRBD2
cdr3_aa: CASSPLPGGSYEQYF
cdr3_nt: TGTGCCAGCAGCCCTCTTCCGGGAGGGTCCTACGAGCAGTACTTC

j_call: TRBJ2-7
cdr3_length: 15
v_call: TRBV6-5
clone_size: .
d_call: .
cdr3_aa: CASRNEQVTGYEQYF
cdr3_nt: TGTGCCAGCAGGAACGAACAGGTGACCGGCTACGAGCAGTACTTC

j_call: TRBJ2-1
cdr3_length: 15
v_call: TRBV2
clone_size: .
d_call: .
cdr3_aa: CASSIARSSYNEQFF
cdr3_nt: TGTGCCAGCAGTATAGCGAGAAGCTCCTACAATGAGCAGTTCTTC

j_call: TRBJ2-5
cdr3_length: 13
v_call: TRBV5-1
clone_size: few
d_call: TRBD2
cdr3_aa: CASSISGMETQYF
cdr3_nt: TGCGCCAGCAGCATTAGCGGGATGGAGACCCAGTACTTC

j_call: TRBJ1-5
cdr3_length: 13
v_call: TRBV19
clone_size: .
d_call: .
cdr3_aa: CASSIGARQPQHF
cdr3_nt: TGTGCCAGTAGTATTGGGGCGAGGCAGCCCCAGCATTTT

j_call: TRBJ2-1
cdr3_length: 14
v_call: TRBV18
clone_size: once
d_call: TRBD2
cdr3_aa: CASLRLAGDNEQFF
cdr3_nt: TGTGCCAGCTTGAGACTAGCGGGAGATAATGAGCAGTTCTTC

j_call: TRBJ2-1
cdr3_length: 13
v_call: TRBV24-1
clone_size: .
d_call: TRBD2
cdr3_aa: CAISSGRRNEQFF
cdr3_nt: TGTGCCATCTCTAGCGGGAGAAGAAATGAGCAGTTCTTC

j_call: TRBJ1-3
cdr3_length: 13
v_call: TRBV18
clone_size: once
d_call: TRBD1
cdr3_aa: CASSPGQGNTIYF
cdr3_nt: TGTGCCAGCTCACCGGGACAGGGCAACACCATATATTTT

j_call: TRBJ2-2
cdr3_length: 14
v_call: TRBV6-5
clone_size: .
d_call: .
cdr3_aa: CASSYSLNTGELFF
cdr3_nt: TGTGCCAGCAGTTATTCTCTGAACACCGGGGAGCTGTTTTTT

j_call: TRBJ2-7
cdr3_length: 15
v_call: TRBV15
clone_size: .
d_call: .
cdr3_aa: CATSRIDRIRPEQYF
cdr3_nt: TGTGCCACCAGCAGAATAGACAGGATCCGACCCGAGCAGTACTTC

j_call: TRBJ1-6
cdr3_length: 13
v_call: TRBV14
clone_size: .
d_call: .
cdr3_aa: CASSQELNSPLHF
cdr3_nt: TGTGCCAGCAGCCAGGAGCTTAATTCACCCCTCCACTTT

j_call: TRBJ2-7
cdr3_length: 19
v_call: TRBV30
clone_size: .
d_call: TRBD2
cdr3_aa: CAWSTLLPGPGGAFHEQYF
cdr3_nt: TGTGCCTGGAGTACCCTTTTGCCCGGACCGGGGGGTGCATTCCACGAGCAGTACTTC

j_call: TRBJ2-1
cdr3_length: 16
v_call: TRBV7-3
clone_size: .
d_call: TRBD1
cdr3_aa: CASSLPRQGVSNEQFF
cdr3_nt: TGTGCCAGCAGCTTACCCAGACAGGGAGTTTCAAATGAGCAGTTCTTC

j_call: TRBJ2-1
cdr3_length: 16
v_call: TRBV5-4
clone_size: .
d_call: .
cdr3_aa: CASSFSGGFSYNEQFF
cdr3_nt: TGTGCCAGCAGCTTTTCAGGCGGGTTTTCCTACAATGAGCAGTTCTTC

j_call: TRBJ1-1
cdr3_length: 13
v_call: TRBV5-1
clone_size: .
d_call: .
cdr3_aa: CASSLGPNTEAFF
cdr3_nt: TGCGCCAGCAGCTTGGGGCCAAACACTGAAGCTTTCTTT

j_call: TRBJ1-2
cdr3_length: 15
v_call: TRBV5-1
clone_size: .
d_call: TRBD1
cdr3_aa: CASSRGTGGFYGYTF
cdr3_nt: TGCGCCAGCAGCCGCGGGACAGGGGGCTTCTATGGCTACACCTTC

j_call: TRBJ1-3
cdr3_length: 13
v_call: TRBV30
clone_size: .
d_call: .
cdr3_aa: CAHRGELRNTIYF
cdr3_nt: TGTGCCCACCGGGGGGAACTAAGGAACACCATATATTTT

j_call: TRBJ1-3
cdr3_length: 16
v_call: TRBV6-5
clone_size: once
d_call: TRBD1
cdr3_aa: CASSYRDRDPFPTIYF
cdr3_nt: TGTGCCAGCAGTTACCGAGACAGGGACCCTTTCCCGACCATATATTTT

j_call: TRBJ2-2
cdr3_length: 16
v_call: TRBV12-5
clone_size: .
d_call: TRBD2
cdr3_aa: CASGPGLAGAFGELFF
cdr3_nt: TGTGCTAGTGGCCCGGGACTAGCGGGAGCCTTCGGGGAGCTGTTTTTT

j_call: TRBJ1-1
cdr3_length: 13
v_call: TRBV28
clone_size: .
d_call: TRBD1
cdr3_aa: CASKGALNTEAFF
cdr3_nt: TGTGCCAGTAAGGGGGCCTTGAACACTGAAGCTTTCTTT

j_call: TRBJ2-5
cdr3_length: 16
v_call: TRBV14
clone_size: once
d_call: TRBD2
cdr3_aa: CASSRTRSGVQETQYF
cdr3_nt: TGTGCCAGCAGCCGTACTAGAAGCGGGGTGCAAGAGACCCAGTACTTC

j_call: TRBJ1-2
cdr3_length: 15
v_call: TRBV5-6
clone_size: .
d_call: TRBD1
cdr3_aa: CASSPWTGLQYGYTF
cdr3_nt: TGTGCCAGCAGCCCCTGGACAGGGCTTCAATATGGCTACACCTTC

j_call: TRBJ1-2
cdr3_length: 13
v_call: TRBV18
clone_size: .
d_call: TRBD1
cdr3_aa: CASSPDRGYGYTF
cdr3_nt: TGTGCCAGCTCACCTGACAGGGGATATGGCTACACCTTC

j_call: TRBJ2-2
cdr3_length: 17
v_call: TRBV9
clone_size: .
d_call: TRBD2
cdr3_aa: CASSVDLAGAMGGELFF
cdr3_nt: TGTGCCAGCAGCGTAGACCTAGCGGGAGCAATGGGCGGGGAGCTGTTTTTT

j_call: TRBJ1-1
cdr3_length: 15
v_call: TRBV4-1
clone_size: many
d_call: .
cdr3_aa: CASSQESTRRTEAFF
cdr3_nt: TGCGCCAGCAGCCAAGAATCGACCCGGCGGACTGAAGCTTTCTTT

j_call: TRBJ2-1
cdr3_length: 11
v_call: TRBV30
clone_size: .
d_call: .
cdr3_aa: CARTVYNEQFF
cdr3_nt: TGTGCCCGGACGGTTTACAATGAGCAGTTCTTC

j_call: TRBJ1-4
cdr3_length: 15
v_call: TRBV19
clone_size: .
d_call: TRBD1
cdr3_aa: CASSNHRGPGGKLFF
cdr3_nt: TGTGCCAGTAGTAACCACAGGGGTCCGGGTGGAAAACTGTTTTTT

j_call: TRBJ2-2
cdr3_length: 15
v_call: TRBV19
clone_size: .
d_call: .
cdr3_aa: CASSAGTTNTGELFF
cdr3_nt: TGTGCCAGTAGCGCCGGGACAACGAACACCGGGGAGCTGTTTTTT

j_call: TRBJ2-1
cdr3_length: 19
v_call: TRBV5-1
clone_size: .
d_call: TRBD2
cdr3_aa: CASSLGLAGGPSSYNEQFF
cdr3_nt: TGCGCCAGCAGCTTGGGACTAGCGGGAGGGCCGAGCTCCTACAATGAGCAGTTCTTC

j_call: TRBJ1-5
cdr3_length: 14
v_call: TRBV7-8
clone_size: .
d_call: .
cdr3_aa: CASSPTGNRNPQHF
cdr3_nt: TGTGCCAGCAGCCCAACGGGGAATAGAAATCCCCAGCATTTT

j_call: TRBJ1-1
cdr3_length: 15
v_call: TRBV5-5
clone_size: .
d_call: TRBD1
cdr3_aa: CASSLRDRGDTEAFF
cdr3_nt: TGTGCCAGCAGCCTCCGCGACAGGGGAGACACTGAAGCTTTCTTT

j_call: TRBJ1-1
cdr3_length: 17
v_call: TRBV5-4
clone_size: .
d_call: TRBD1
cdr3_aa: CASSSTTTGPKNTEAFF
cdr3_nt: TGTGCCAGCAGCTCTACTACGACAGGGCCAAAGAACACTGAAGCTTTCTTT

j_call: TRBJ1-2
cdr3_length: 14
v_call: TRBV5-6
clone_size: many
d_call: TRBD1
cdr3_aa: CASSWTGGNYGYTF
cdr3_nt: TGTGCCAGCAGCTGGACAGGGGGAAACTATGGCTACACCTTC

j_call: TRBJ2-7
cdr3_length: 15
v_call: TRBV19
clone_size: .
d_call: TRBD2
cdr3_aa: CASSLIAGLEYEQYF
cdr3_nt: TGTGCCAGTAGTCTAATAGCGGGACTGGAGTACGAGCAGTACTTC

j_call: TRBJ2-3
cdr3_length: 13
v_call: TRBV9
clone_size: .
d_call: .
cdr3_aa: CASSVFERTPQYF
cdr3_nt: TGTGCCAGCAGCGTCTTCGAGCGGACTCCTCAGTATTTT

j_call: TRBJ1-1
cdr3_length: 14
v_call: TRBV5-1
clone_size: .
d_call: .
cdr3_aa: CASSLAQMNTEAFF
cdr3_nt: TGCGCCAGCAGCTTGGCACAGATGAACACTGAAGCTTTCTTT

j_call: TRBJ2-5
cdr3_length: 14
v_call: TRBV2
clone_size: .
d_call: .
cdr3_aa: CASSLTGWQETQYF
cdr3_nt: TGTGCCAGCAGCCTAACAGGGTGGCAAGAGACCCAGTACTTC